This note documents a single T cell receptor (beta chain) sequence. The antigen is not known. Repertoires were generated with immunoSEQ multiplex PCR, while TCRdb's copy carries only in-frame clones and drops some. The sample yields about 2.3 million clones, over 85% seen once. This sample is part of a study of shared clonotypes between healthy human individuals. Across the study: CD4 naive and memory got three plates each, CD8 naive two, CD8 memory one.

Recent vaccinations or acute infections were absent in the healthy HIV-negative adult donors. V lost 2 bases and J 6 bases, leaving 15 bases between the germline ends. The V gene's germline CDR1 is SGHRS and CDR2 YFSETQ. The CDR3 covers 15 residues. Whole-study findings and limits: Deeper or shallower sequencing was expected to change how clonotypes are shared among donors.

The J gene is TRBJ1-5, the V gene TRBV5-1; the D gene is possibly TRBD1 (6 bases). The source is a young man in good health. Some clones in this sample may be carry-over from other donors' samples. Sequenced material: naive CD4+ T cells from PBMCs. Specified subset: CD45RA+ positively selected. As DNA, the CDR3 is TGCGCCAGCAGCTTACTCGGACAGATAGGTCAGCCCCAGCATTTT. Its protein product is CASSLLGQIGQPQHF. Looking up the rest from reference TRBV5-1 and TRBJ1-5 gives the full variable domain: KAGVTQTPRYLIKTRGQQVTLSCSPISGHRSVSWYQQTPGQGLQFLFEYFSETQRNKGNFPGRFSGRQFSNSRSEMNVSTLELGDSALYLCASSLLGQIGQPQHFGDGTRLSIL.